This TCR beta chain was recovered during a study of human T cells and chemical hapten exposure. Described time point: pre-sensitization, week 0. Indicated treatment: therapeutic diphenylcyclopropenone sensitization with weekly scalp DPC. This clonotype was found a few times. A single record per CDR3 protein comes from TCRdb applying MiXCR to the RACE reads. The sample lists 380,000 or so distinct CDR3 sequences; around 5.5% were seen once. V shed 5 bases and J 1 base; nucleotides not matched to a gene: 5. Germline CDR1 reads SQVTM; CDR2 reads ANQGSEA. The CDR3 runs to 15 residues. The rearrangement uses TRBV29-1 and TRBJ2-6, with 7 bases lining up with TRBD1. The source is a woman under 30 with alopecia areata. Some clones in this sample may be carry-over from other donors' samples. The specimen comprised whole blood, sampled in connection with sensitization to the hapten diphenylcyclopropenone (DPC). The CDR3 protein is CSVTDRDSGANVLTF. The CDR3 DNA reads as TGCAGCGTTACCGACAGGGATTCTGGGGCCAACGTCCTGACTTTC.